The 15 T cell receptor beta chains below all came from one sample that was sequenced in a study of regulatory T cells in long-lasting Graves disease. Assembly of TCR beta libraries relied on iRepertoire HTBI primers together with Arm-PCR of CDR3 regions. One entry per CDR3 protein results from TCRdb running MiXCR on the multiplex PCR reads. The table has more than 400,000 distinct CDR3 sequences, 15% to 20% seen once. Indicated time point: newly diagnosed GD, antithyroid drugs for less than 3 months. TCR sequences were obtained from RNA taken from PBMCs. The same sample was also used in a study of T cells in Graves' hyperthyroidism and ophthalmopathy.

The source material was peripheral blood mononuclear cells (PBMCs), sampled at new diagnosis, from a patient treated with antithyroid drugs. The receptors stem from a middle-aged man with Graves disease.

This clonotype was seen only a few times. This chain joins TRBV5-6 and TRBJ2-5; 7 bases match TRBD2. Germline lookup yields CDR1 SGHDT and CDR2 YYEEEE. The V segment lost 4 bases and the J segment 5 bases; nucleotides outside the gene matches: 14. This CDR3 region has 16 residues. The CDR3 coding sequence is TGTGCCAGCAGCGTCATCGGACCGGGACTATTCGAGACCCAGTACTTC. This encodes CASSVIGPGLFETQYF.

This clonotype was observed many times. The V gene is TRBV7-8, the J gene TRBJ2-7; tentative D call: TRBD1 (6 bases). V was clipped by 0 bases and J by 7 bases, with 19 bases between them. Germline values: CDR1 SGHVS, CDR2 FQNEAQ. The CDR3 runs 16 residues. The CDR3, as DNA: TGTGCCAGCAGCTTAGCTAGGGGGACCTATGAGGGAGAGCAGTACTTC. Translation gives CASSLARGTYEGEQYF.

This clonotype was found many times. The chain recombines TRBV6-5 with TRBJ1-1, with TRBD1 matching 7 bases. CDR3 size: 15 residues. Germline V gene data show CDR1 as MNHEY and CDR2 as SVGAGI. V trimming: 4 bases; J trimming: 1 base; junction bases outside the gene matches: 6. The CDR3 nucleotides are TGTGCCAGCAGTTCGGGGGGGACAGCGAACACTGAAGCTTTCTTT. Translated, it gives CASSSGGTANTEAFF.

The chain joins TRBV5-1 to TRBJ1-5; D is unresolved. The CDR3 has 14 residues. From germline, CDR1 is SGHRS and CDR2 YFSETQ. The V end was cut by 6 bases, the J end by 0 bases, with 10 bases between. The DNA for the CDR3 is TGCGCCAGCATCTTCACATATAGCAATCAGCCCCAGCATTTT. Translating it yields CASIFTYSNQPQHF. Using reference TRBV5-1 and TRBJ1-5 for the parts outside the CDR3, the full variable domain is KAGVTQTPRYLIKTRGQQVTLSCSPISGHRSVSWYQQTPGQGLQFLFEYFSETQRNKGNFPGRFSGRQFSNSRSEMNVSTLELGDSALYLCASIFTYSNQPQHFGDGTRLSIL.

This clonotype was counted only a few times. The rearrangement joins TRBV5-1 to TRBJ1-3; D is possibly TRBD1 (6 bases). CDR3 length: 15 amino acids. Deletions cut 4 bases from V and 4 bases from J, with 15 bases between. Germline CDR1 and CDR2: SGHRS and YFSETQ. The CDR3 protein is CASSVGSGAGNTIYF. DNA for the CDR3: TGCGCCAGCAGCGTGGGCTCAGGGGCCGGAAACACCATATATTTT.

This clonotype was observed a few times. This chain uses TRBV29-1 with TRBJ2-7; D may be TRBD1 or TRBD2 (7 bases each). Per germline, CDR1 SQVTM and CDR2 ANQGSEA. V was clipped by 0 bases and J by 3 bases, with 12 bases between them. The CDR3 totals 14 residues. The CDR3 DNA reads TGCAGCGTTGAAGATCGGGGGGACAGCTACGAGCAGTACTTC. It specifies CSVEDRGDSYEQYF.

The chain recombines TRBV3-1 with TRBJ1-1, with D possibly TRBD1 on 6 matching bases. Trimming pared 4 bases from V and 8 bases from J, leaving 14 bases between. This CDR3 spans 13 amino acids. CDR1 LGHDT and CDR2 YNNKEL come from the germline V gene (reference sequence). The CDR3 sequence is CASSRTGLDEAFF. The CDR3 region has the DNA TGTGCCAGCAGCCGAACAGGGTTAGACGAAGCTTTCTTT.

This clonotype was seen a few times. V and J are TRBV19 and TRBJ1-2, with 7 bases fitting TRBD1. Germline V CDR1 and CDR2: LNHDA, SQIVND (reference sequence). There are 13 residues in the CDR3. Trimming took 9 bases from V and 4 from J; bases not matched to a gene: 8. The CDR3 DNA sequence: TGTGCCAGCTACAGGGGCCCGCCCTATGGCTACACCTTC. Protein: CASYRGPPYGYTF. Together with reference TRBV19 and TRBJ1-2, the CDR3 gives the full variable domain: DGGITQSPKYLFRKEGQNVTLSCEQNLNHDAMYWYRQDPGQGLRLIYYSQIVNDFQKGDIAEGYSVSREKKESFPLTVTSAQKNPTAFYLCASYRGPPYGYTFGSGTRLTVV.

The chain is built from TRBV15 and TRBJ2-1; D may be TRBD1 (6 bases). Trimming cost V 2 bases and J 4 bases, with 15 bases left between them. This CDR3 region has 16 residues. Germline CDR1 is LNHNV and CDR2 is YYDKDF (reference sequence). The CDR3 DNA reads TGTGCCACCAGCAGAAACGCCGGGACAACTTACAATGAGCAGTTCTTC. Translating gives CATSRNAGTTYNEQFF.

Worth noting for this clonotype: Just one base apart from a much larger clone, this may be a read error. The rearrangement uses TRBV12-5 and TRBJ2-5; TRBD2 agrees at 7 bases. The CDR3 spans 19 residues. J lost 11 bases, V lost 2 bases, and 26 bases had no gene match. Germline CDR1 is LGHNT and CDR2 is FRNRAP. Here the CDR3 reads CASGLPSVGGFSSYNEQYF. The CDR3 nucleotides read TGTGCTAGTGGTTTGCCGAGCGTCGGGGGGTTTAGCTCCTACAATGAGCAGTACTTC.

This clonotype was seen many times. The chain has TRBV2 and TRBJ2-5; D is perhaps TRBD1 (6 bases). This CDR3 spans 14 amino acids. CDR1 is SNHLY, CDR2 FYNNEI, per germline. The ends were cut back, 6 bases at V and 5 bases at J, with 16 bases in the middle. The CDR3 is CASRKDSLGETQYF. In nucleotides, the CDR3 is TGTGCCAGCAGGAAGGACAGCCTCGGGGAGACCCAGTACTTC.

This clonotype came up a few times. The CDR3 bases are TGTGCCAGCAGCGTAGTCTGGCATGAGCAGTTCTTC. This sequence encodes CASSVVWHEQFF. This rearrangement joins TRBV9 to TRBJ2-1; D not certain. V dropped 0 bases and J dropped 8 bases, with 6 bases sitting between them. CDR1 and CDR2 from the germline V gene are SGDLS and YYNGEE. The CDR3 is 12 residues long. The entire variable domain, with the rest obtained from reference TRBV9 and TRBJ2-1, is as follows: DSGVTQTPKHLITATGQRVTLRCSPRSGDLSVYWYQQSLDQGLQFLIQYYNGEERAKGNILERFSAQQFPDLHSELNLSSLELGDSALYFCASSVVWHEQFFGPGTRLTVL.

This clonotype was counted only a few times. The chain has TRBV9 and TRBJ2-5; 7 nucleotides line up with TRBD2. The CDR3 contains 16 residues. Trimming took 3 bases from V and 5 from J; bases not matched to a gene: 13. The germline V gene has CDR1 SGDLS and CDR2 YYNGEE. As DNA, the CDR3 is TGTGCCAGCAGCGGGGGCCCCGGCGGGAGAGAGGAGACCCAGTACTTC. This codes for CASSGGPGGREETQYF.

At least ten counts were recorded for this clonotype. The chain employs TRBV6-1 and TRBJ2-3; 10 bases are a match to TRBD1. Unmatched junction bases numbered 4, after V lost 7 bases and J lost 3 bases. The CDR3 is 14 amino acids. CDR1 is MNHNS, CDR2 SASEGT, per germline. The CDR3 reads CASKTGGGTDTQYF. CDR3 in DNA: TGTGCCAGCAAGACAGGGGGCGGGACAGATACGCAGTATTTT.

The chain uses TRBV29-1 and TRBJ2-7, with 7 nucleotides matching TRBD1. With 6 bases clipped from V and 7 bases from J, the junction kept 9 bases outside the gene matches. The CDR3 spans 12 residues. Germline CDR1 and CDR2: SQVTM and ANQGSEA. The CDR3, as DNA: TGCAGCGTCGGTAGGGGGCTTGATGAGCAGTACTTC. This gives the protein CSVGRGLDEQYF.